A selection of T cell receptor beta chains follows, all from one sample in a study of lung T cells in sarcoidosis with Löfgren's syndrome. Using its own MiXCR run on the reads, TCRdb lists one record per CDR3 protein. The data hold about 2,300 distinct CDR3 sequences, with roughly 20% observed a single time. Material: CD4+ T cells from bronchoalveolar lavage. The receptors stem from a human donor with sarcoidosis (Löfgren's syndrome or another form), or a control subject (not recorded which). Each CDR3 is given with its conserved first and last residue. The size entry is marked missing in some rows and otherwise reads once, few, many or a size class.

size: medium-sized
V: TRBV20-1
J: TRBJ2-4
CDR3: CSAREVGRDIQYF

size: medium-sized
V: TRBV12-3/TRBV12-4
J: TRBJ1-1
CDR3: CASSLQSMNTEAFF

size: medium-sized
V: TRBV28
J: TRBJ2-1
CDR3: CASSRAGSGVYNEQFF

size: medium-sized
V: TRBV10-3
J: TRBJ2-3
CDR3: CATGTSTDTQYF

size: medium-sized
V: TRBV10-3
J: TRBJ1-1
CDR3: CAISETGNTEAFF

size: -
V: TRBV11-2
J: TRBJ1-1
CDR3: CASSSQRGNEDFF

size: -
V: TRBV18
J: -
CDR3: CASSPLNTDTQHF

size: medium-sized
V: TRBV3-1
J: TRBJ2-1
CDR3: CASSQTRSNEQFF

size: medium-sized
V: TRBV19
J: TRBJ1-4
CDR3: CASSIRPWDTNEKLFF

size: many
V: TRBV6-1
J: TRBJ2-3
CDR3: CAGARGPPNTDTQYF

size: -
V: TRBV19
J: TRBJ1-5
CDR3: CATSNSAREQLQHF

size: medium-sized
V: TRBV6-1
J: TRBJ1-1
CDR3: CASSPRQGRARTEAFF

size: few
V: TRBV5-1
J: TRBJ2-3
CDR3: CASSLPHSGTDTQYF

size: medium-sized
V: TRBV6-1
J: TRBJ1-3
CDR3: CASSPFQGAGGNTIYF

size: many
V: TRBV7-9
J: TRBJ1-2
CDR3: CASSSDRGSNYGYTF

size: many
V: TRBV12-3/TRBV12-4
J: TRBJ2-2
CDR3: CASAGDSGELFF

size: large
V: TRBV4-2
J: TRBJ2-7
CDR3: CASSQDRLSYEQYF

size: few
V: TRBV5-5
J: TRBJ1-1
CDR3: CASSLEDRGRTEAFF

size: medium-sized
V: TRBV10-3
J: TRBJ1-1
CDR3: CAISETDLNTEAFF

size: few
V: TRBV7-2
J: TRBJ2-1
CDR3: CASSFPSSGRDYNEQFF